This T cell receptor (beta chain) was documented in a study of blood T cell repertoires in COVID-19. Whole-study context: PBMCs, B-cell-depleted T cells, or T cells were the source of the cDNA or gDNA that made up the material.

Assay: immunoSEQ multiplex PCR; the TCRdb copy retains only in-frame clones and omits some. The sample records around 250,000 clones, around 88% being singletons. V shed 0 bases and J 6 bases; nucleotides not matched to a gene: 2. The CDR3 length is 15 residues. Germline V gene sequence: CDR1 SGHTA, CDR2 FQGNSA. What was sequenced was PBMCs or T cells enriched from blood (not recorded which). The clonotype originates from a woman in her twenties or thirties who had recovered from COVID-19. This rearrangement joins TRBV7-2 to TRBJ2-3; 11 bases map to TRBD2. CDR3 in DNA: TGTGCCAGCAGCTTAGCTAGCGGGAGGGGTGATACGCAGTATTTT. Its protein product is CASSLASGRGDTQYF.